The 18 T cell receptor beta chains presented below share a single source sample, sequenced in a study of T cells after yellow fever vaccination. TCRdb reprocessed the 5' RACE reads via MiXCR and lists one record per CDR3 protein. The sample yields approximately 32,000 distinct CDR3 sequences, approximately 10% seen once. Sequences were derived from PBMCs, either bulk or a sorted T-cell subset (CD4+, CD8+, memory, or dextramer-sorted; not recorded which), sampled around 15 days after the first yellow fever vaccination. These receptor sequences come from a man aged 18 to 30 who received the YFV17D yellow fever vaccine.

This clonotype was recorded many times. The genes are TRBV2 and TRBJ1-2, with TRBD1 matching 8 bases. CDR3 length: 15 residues. Germline values: CDR1 SNHLY, CDR2 FYNNEI. With V trimmed by 2 bases and J by 4 bases, 6 bases remained unmatched. As DNA, the CDR3 is TGTGCCAGCAGTGAAACTTCGACAGGGGCCTATGGCTACACCTTC. Amino acids: CASSETSTGAYGYTF.

As for this clonotype: This may come from a read error, since a much larger clone is one base off. V is TRBV12-3 or TRBV12-4 and J is TRBJ1-5; D not resolved. The CDR3 length is 14 residues. The germline V and J ends were trimmed by 4 bases and 2 bases, with 9 bases remaining between them. The CDR3: CASSYVHGNQPQHF. The CDR3 DNA is TGTGCCAGCAGTTACGTACATGGCAATCAGCCCCAGCATTTT.

This clonotype was recorded many times. This rearrangement joins TRBV12-3 or TRBV12-4 to TRBJ1-1; D gene unclear. Trimming removed 11 bases from V and 1 base from J, with 14 bases in between. The CDR3 covers 13 residues. CDR3 residues: CACSIVGNTEAFF. The CDR3 bases are TGTGCCTGTTCGATAGTGGGGAACACTGAAGCTTTCTTT.

Of note for this clonotype: Since a much larger clone is just one base distant, this may be a read error. The chain uses TRBV12-3 or TRBV12-4 and TRBJ2-1; 11 nucleotides line up with TRBD2. There are 18 residues in the CDR3. CDR3 protein: CTSSFRLAGGHSYNEQFF. The CDR3 DNA follows: TGTACCAGCAGTTTTAGGCTAGCGGGGGGTCACTCCTACAATGAGCAGTTCTTC.

This clonotype was observed many times. V gene TRBV5-4 combines with J gene TRBJ2-2, with D uncertain. From germline, CDR1 is SGHNT and CDR2 YYREEE (reference sequence). This CDR3 contains 16 residues. V was trimmed by 0 bases and J by 3 bases, leaving 12 bases between them. CDR3 in DNA: TGTGCCAGCAGCTTGGTTCATACTTCTGACACCGGGGAGCTGTTTTTT. As protein: CASSLVHTSDTGELFF.

This clonotype was seen more than once but under ten times. This chain connects TRBV5-4 to TRBJ2-5, with 8 bases identical to TRBD1. Per germline, CDR1 SGHNT and CDR2 YYREEE (reference sequence). This CDR3 comprises 14 residues. The junction had 6 bases not matched to a gene; V was cut back by 4 bases and J by 4 bases. DNA for the CDR3: TGTGCCAGCAGCCTCCAGGGGGCTCCAGAGACCCAGTACTTC. Amino acids: CASSLQGAPETQYF.

Many counts were recorded for this clonotype. The CDR3 sequence: CASSFGDYETQYF. CDR3 DNA: TGTGCCAGCAGCTTCGGGGACTACGAGACCCAGTACTTC. The chain is built from TRBV7-2 and TRBJ2-5; TRBD2 aligns across 7 bases. The CDR3 has 13 amino acids. With 3 bases clipped from V and 5 bases from J, the junction kept 3 bases outside the gene matches. Germline lookup yields CDR1 SGHTA and CDR2 FQGNSA.

This clonotype was detected ten times or more. The J gene is TRBJ1-1, the V gene TRBV5-4; 8 nucleotides align to TRBD1. Germline values: CDR1 SGHNT, CDR2 YYREEE (reference sequence). The CDR3 contains 17 residues. V lost 3 bases, J lost 2 bases, and 12 bases stayed unmatched. For the CDR3, the DNA is TGTGCCAGCAGCTCCGGACAGGGTACCCGGGTAAACACTGAAGCTTTCTTT. The encoded protein is CASSSGQGTRVNTEAFF.

This clonotype was seen ten or more times. The genes are TRBV5-5 and TRBJ1-1; D is unresolved. This CDR3 is built from 13 residues. The germline gives CDR1 SGHKS, CDR2 YYEKEE (reference sequence). V was trimmed by 0 bases and J by 11 bases, leaving 14 bases between them. The CDR3 DNA reads TGTGCCAGCAGCTTGGTTTCGAAACCCTCCGCTTTCTTT. Amino acid sequence: CASSLVSKPSAFF.

The table lists this clonotype with many counts. The chain joins TRBV20-1 to TRBJ1-5, with TRBD1 matching over 9 bases. There are 13 residues in the CDR3. The germline gives CDR1 DFQATT, CDR2 SNEGSKA (reference sequence). Trimming removed 5 bases from V and 6 bases from J; junction bases left unmatched: 5. The chain's CDR3 is CSARDREAQPQHF. CDR3 nucleotide sequence: TGCAGTGCTCGGGACAGGGAGGCTCAGCCCCAGCATTTT.

This clonotype was detected many times. CDR3 protein: CASSHRGTGGYNSPLHF. CDR3 sequence (DNA): TGTGCCAGCAGCCACCGGGGGACAGGGGGCTATAATTCACCCCTCCACTTT. The chain carries TRBV6-5 and TRBJ1-6; 11 bases match TRBD1. With V trimmed by 6 bases and J by 3 bases, 7 bases remained unmatched. The CDR3 is 17 amino acids. The germline V gene has CDR1 MNHEY and CDR2 SVGAGI.

In regard to this clonotype: Just one base apart from a much larger clone, this may be a read error. The CDR3 sequence: CASSIGRQETQYF. CDR3 in DNA: TGTGCCAGCAGCATTGGACGGCAAGAGACCCAGTACTTC. V and J are TRBV7-6 and TRBJ2-5, with D unclear. CDR1 SGHVS and CDR2 FNYEAQ come from the germline V gene. This CDR3 contains 13 residues. V dropped 5 bases and J dropped 2 bases, with 9 bases sitting between them.

Details on this clonotype: Since a much larger clone is just one base distant, this may be a read error. The chain couples TRBV6-2 or TRBV6-3 to TRBJ2-1; D possibly corresponds to TRBD1 (5 bases). CDR1 MNHEY and CDR2 SVGEGT come from the germline V gene. The CDR3 consists of 13 residues. The CDR3 reads CGSSYDSYNEQFF. The DNA for the CDR3 is TGTGGCAGCAGTTACGACAGCTACAATGAGCAGTTCTTC.

Many counts were recorded for this clonotype. This chain connects TRBV27 to TRBJ2-6; D remains unclear. The CDR3 has 16 residues. The germline V gene encodes CDR1 MNHEY and CDR2 SMNVEV (reference sequence). V gave up 1 base and J gave up 4 bases, with 11 bases separating them. The CDR3 nucleotides are TGTGCCAGCAGTTTATTCACAGTCGCCGGGGCCAACGTCCTGACTTTC. It codes for CASSLFTVAGANVLTF.

This clonotype occurred many times. The gene calls are TRBV28 and TRBJ1-1; D uncertain. V lost 7 bases and J 1 base, leaving 10 bases between the germline ends. CDR3 length: 13 residues. Per germline, CDR1 MDHEN and CDR2 SYDVKM. The CDR3 loop reads CASKSTPNTEAFF. The CDR3, as DNA: TGTGCCAGCAAATCGACTCCGAACACTGAAGCTTTCTTT.

In its sample, this clonotype ranks as medium-sized. The chain employs TRBV3-1 and TRBJ2-1; TRBD2 matches at 10 bases. The CDR3 loop spans 15 amino acids. The J segment lost 11 bases and the V segment lost 0 bases, leaving 7 bases of the junction unmatched. Per germline, CDR1 LGHDT and CDR2 YNNKEL (reference sequence). The CDR3 sequence: CASSQDLWTSGQQFF. Here the CDR3 DNA reads TGTGCCAGCAGCCAAGATCTGTGGACTAGCGGACAGCAGTTCTTC.

This clonotype was counted at least ten times. The chain links TRBV3-1 to TRBJ1-6; 7 bases are shared with TRBD1. Germline V gene lookup returns CDR1 LGHDT and CDR2 YNNKEL (reference sequence). This CDR3 has 17 residues. V was pared by 2 bases and J by 3 bases, with 7 bases of the junction left unmatched. In DNA, the CDR3 is TGTGCCAGCAGCCAAATAAATAACAGGGGCTATAATTCACCCCTCCACTTT. Translation: CASSQINNRGYNSPLHF. The full variable domain, with the rest looked up from reference TRBV3-1 and TRBJ1-6, is DTAVSQTPKYLVTQMGNDKSIKCEQNLGHDTMYWYKQDSKKFLKIMFSYNNKELIINETVPNRFSPKSPDKAHLNLHINSLELGDSAVYFCASSQINNRGYNSPLHFGNGTRLTVT.

In its sample, this clonotype was seen many times. The chain joins TRBV27 to TRBJ2-7; the D is unclear. This CDR3 comprises 15 residues. V was clipped by 5 bases and J by 4 bases, with 18 bases between them. Germline V lookup: CDR1 MNHEY, CDR2 SMNVEV (reference sequence). This chain's CDR3 is CASSPTRIPEYEQYF. DNA for the CDR3: TGTGCCAGCAGTCCCACCCGCATACCAGAATACGAGCAGTACTTC.